This TCR beta chain appears in the sequencing data of a study of T cell repertoires in ileal Crohn's disease. As for time point: neoterminal ileum biopsy at postoperative endoscopy, about 6 months after surgery. Profiling relied on immunoSEQ multiplex PCR, and the TCRdb table lists in-frame clones only, not all of them. The sample shows about 62,000 clones, roughly nine tenths of them seen only once. Sequencing input: ileal tissue. This TCR was recovered from an adult with Crohn's disease.

CDR3 protein: CASSFQGSNQPQHF. As DNA, the CDR3 is TGTGCCAGCAGTTTTCAGGGTAGCAATCAGCCCCAGCATTTT. The rearrangement links TRBV27 to TRBJ1-5; D perhaps matches TRBD1 (5 bases). Looked up from germline, CDR1 is MNHEY and CDR2 is SMNVEV (reference sequence). The CDR3 is 14 amino acids. Trimming removed 3 bases at V and 0 bases at J, with 6 bases between.